A selection of T cell receptor beta chains follows, all from one sample in a study of blood T cells in healthy people across ages. TCRdb redid the calling of the 5' RACE reads with MiXCR, one entry per CDR3 protein. Of approximately 600,000 distinct CDR3 sequences in the sample, about 53% were seen once. The specimen sequenced was blood. Receptors originate from a man in his sixties in good health. Each CDR3 is given with its conserved first and last residue. Each record gives: V gene, D gene, J gene, CDR3 DNA, CDR3 protein. D genes are given only for firm matches.

V: TRBV6-5; D: TRBD1; J: TRBJ2-1; DNA: TGTGCCAGCAGTTATTCGACAGGGGCATACAATGAGCAGTTCTTC; CDR3: CASSYSTGAYNEQFF
V: TRBV20-1; D: TRBD1; J: TRBJ2-5; DNA: TGCAGTGCTAGAGATGGGACAGGGGGTTTGACCCAGTACTTC; CDR3: CSARDGTGGLTQYF
V: TRBV3-1; D: TRBD1; J: TRBJ1-2; DNA: TGTGCCAGCAGCCAGCCAATCGGGACAGAAGGTGGCTACACCTTC; CDR3: CASSQPIGTEGGYTF
V: TRBV12-3/TRBV12-4; D: -; J: TRBJ1-5; DNA: TGTGCCAGTAGTTGGGACCGACAAAATCAGCCCCAGCATTTT; CDR3: CASSWDRQNQPQHF
V: TRBV7-2; D: TRBD2; J: TRBJ2-7; DNA: TGTGCCAGCAGCCCAGGGACTAGCGAGCAGTACTTC; CDR3: CASSPGTSEQYF
V: TRBV27; D: -; J: TRBJ1-6; DNA: TGTGCCAGCAGTTTAAGCCCCCAGGGGTTGAGGAATTCACCCCTCCACTTT; CDR3: CASSLSPQGLRNSPLHF
V: TRBV10-3; D: TRBD1; J: TRBJ1-6; DNA: TGTGCCATCAGTGAGACACAGGGGATGGATTCACCCCTCCACTTT; CDR3: CAISETQGMDSPLHF
V: TRBV4-2; D: -; J: TRBJ2-7; DNA: TGTGCCAGCAGCCAAGATCAGGCCACGCAAGGGTCCTTGCAGTACTTC; CDR3: CASSQDQATQGSLQYF
V: TRBV6-5; D: TRBD1; J: TRBJ1-4; DNA: TGTGCCAGCCGGGACAGGGGGCGTGGAGTTGAAAAACTGTTTTTT; CDR3: CASRDRGRGVEKLFF
V: TRBV10-2; D: -; J: TRBJ1-5; DNA: TGCGCCAGCAGTCCAGGGGCGGCTCAGCCCCAGCATTTT; CDR3: CASSPGAAQPQHF
V: TRBV14; D: -; J: TRBJ2-7; DNA: TGTGCCAGCAGCCAAGCGATCACGGGGCTAAACGAGCAGTACTTC; CDR3: CASSQAITGLNEQYF
V: TRBV2; D: -; J: TRBJ1-2; DNA: TGTGCCAGCAGTGACCGGGAAATAGGGTATGGCTACACCTTC; CDR3: CASSDREIGYGYTF
V: TRBV2; D: -; J: TRBJ1-6; DNA: TGTGCCAGCAGTGAAGGGTTAGGGAAATATAATTCACCCCTCCACTTT; CDR3: CASSEGLGKYNSPLHF
V: TRBV11-2; D: -; J: TRBJ2-5; DNA: TGTGCCAGCAGCTCCTTAGCGGTAAACCAAGAGACCCAGTACTTC; CDR3: CASSSLAVNQETQYF